The text below deals with one T cell receptor beta chain. These data originate in a study of cytomegalovirus exposure and HLA in healthy donors. V shed 2 bases, J shed 3 bases, and the junction held 4 bases outside the gene matches. The germline V gene has CDR1 SEHNR and CDR2 FQNEAQ (reference sequence). This CDR3 has 16 residues. The PCR made use of 60 Vbeta and 13 Jbeta primers. Libraries were prepared by immunoSEQ multiplex PCR; TCRdb keeps only in-frame clonotypes and omits some of them. This sample carries some 200,000 clones, around 83% of them seen once, and the ten largest clones take 1.4%. The chain combines TRBV7-9 with TRBJ2-3, with 11 bases identical to TRBD1. This clonotype originated in a girl between 10 and 17 years old in good health and CMV-seronegative. Sequencing was carried out using PBMCs. CDR3 in amino acids: CASSLPGTGGTDTQYF. The CDR3 nucleotides read TGTGCCAGCAGCTTACCCGGGACAGGGGGTACAGATACGCAGTATTTT.